These 26 T cell receptor beta chains came from one sample sequenced in a study of regulatory T cells in long-lasting Graves disease. Described time point: newly diagnosed GD, antithyroid drugs for less than 3 months. PBMC-extracted RNA yielded the TCR library. Construction of TCR beta libraries relied on iRepertoire HTBI primers and on Arm-PCR targeting CDR3 regions. TCRdb recomputed calls from the multiplex PCR reads with MiXCR, one row per CDR3 protein. The data contain 350,000 to 450,000 distinct CDR3 sequences, about 15% of them singletons. These sequences were also reported in another study, on T cells in Graves' hyperthyroidism and ophthalmopathy.

The input for sequencing was peripheral blood mononuclear cells (PBMCs), taken at new diagnosis, from a patient treated with antithyroid drugs. The receptors shown here come from a woman in her thirties with Graves disease.

The chain recombines TRBV27 with TRBJ1-5, with D perhaps TRBD1 (6 bases). In germline, CDR1 is MNHEY, CDR2 SMNVEV (reference sequence). This CDR3 has 15 residues. The V end was cut by 6 bases, the J end by 0 bases, with 12 bases between. The CDR3 is CASSSVTGSNQPQHF. CDR3 DNA sequence: TGTGCCAGCAGCTCGGTGACAGGTAGCAATCAGCCCCAGCATTTT.

This clonotype appeared a few times. This chain joins TRBV27 and TRBJ2-7; TRBD2 is a possible D gene (6 bases). Germline V gene data show CDR1 as MNHEY and CDR2 as SMNVEV (reference sequence). The CDR3 sequence is 12 residues long. Trimming pared 6 bases from V and 11 bases from J, leaving 17 bases between. The CDR3 region is CASRGGGWREYF. In DNA, the CDR3 is TGTGCCAGCAGGGGAGGTGGTTGGAGGGAGTACTTC.

This sequence joins TRBV30 and TRBJ1-1; no reliable D call. Germline CDR1 is GTSNPN and CDR2 is SVGIG (reference sequence). The CDR3 length is 14 residues. The CDR3 DNA is TGTGCACATCTTCACAGTAACATGAACACTGAAGCTTTCTTT. Protein product: CAHLHSNMNTEAFF.

V usage is TRBV27 and J usage is TRBJ1-5; D unclear. Between the trimmed V and J ends, which lost 2 bases and 2 bases, there was a span of 10 bases. The CDR3 runs to 15 residues. Looked up from germline, CDR1 is MNHEY and CDR2 is SMNVEV (reference sequence). The CDR3 bases are TGTGCCAGCAGTTTAGGCGGGGAGGGCAATCAGCCCCAGCATTTT. Amino acid sequence: CASSLGGEGNQPQHF.

This clonotype was seen at least ten times. The chain joins TRBV30 to TRBJ2-5, with D possibly being TRBD1 (7 bases). Trimming stripped 0 bases from V and 5 bases from J, with 16 bases between. The CDR3 totals 15 residues. Germline CDR1 and CDR2: GTSNPN and SVGIG (reference sequence). The CDR3 DNA follows: TGTGCCTGGAGTGTACCCTGGACAGGAGGGGAGACCCAGTACTTC. This gives the protein CAWSVPWTGGETQYF.

This chain links TRBV14 with TRBJ2-2, with D unresolved. Between the trimmed V and J ends, which lost 5 bases and 4 bases, there was a span of 8 bases. The V gene's germline CDR1 is SGHDN and CDR2 FVKESK. The CDR3 contains 13 residues. This CDR3 is CASSSLFTGELFF. DNA for the CDR3: TGTGCCAGCAGCTCCCTGTTCACCGGGGAGCTGTTTTTT.

Turning to this clonotype: One end of the junction does not line up with germline, which may come from a read error. The rearrangement joins TRBV5-1 to TRBJ2-3; tentative D call: TRBD2 (7 bases). Germline-derived CDR1 and CDR2 are SGHRS and YFSETQ. There are 14 residues in the CDR3. The chain's CDR3 is CASGFGGRTDTQYF. The DNA for the CDR3 is TGCGCCAGCGGCTTCGGGGGGCGCACAGATACGCAGTATTTT. Drawing the rest from reference TRBV5-1 and TRBJ2-3, the complete variable domain is KAGVTQTPRYLIKTRGQQVTLSCSPISGHRSVSWYQQTPGQGLQFLFEYFSETQRNKGNFPGRFSGRQFSNSRSEMNVSTLELGDSALYLCASGFGGRTDTQYFGPGTRLTVL.

This clonotype was found many times. The CDR3 DNA is TGTGCCAGCAGTCCGGGACAGGGTCGGGAAGAGACCCAGTACTTC. This gives the protein CASSPGQGREETQYF. V and J are TRBV27 and TRBJ2-5, with 9 bases matching TRBD1. The CDR3 runs 15 residues. J lost 3 bases, V lost 5 bases, and 7 bases had no gene match. The germline V gene has CDR1 MNHEY and CDR2 SMNVEV (reference sequence).

This clonotype was seen a few times. The V and J genes are TRBV19 and TRBJ2-7, with 7 bases matching TRBD2. The ends lost 6 bases at V and 0 bases at J; junction bases unmatched: 17. Germline CDR1 reads LNHDA; CDR2 reads SQIVND (reference sequence). The CDR3 spans 18 residues. CDR3 nucleotide sequence: TGTGCCAGTAGCCCTATACCGACTAGCCGCCCGGGCTCCTACGAGCAGTACTTC. Residues: CASSPIPTSRPGSYEQYF.

This clonotype was found many times. This chain uses TRBV6-1 with TRBJ1-5, with 7 bases aligning to TRBD1. CDR3 length: 15 amino acids. The J segment lost 7 bases and the V segment lost 1 base, leaving 7 bases of the junction unmatched. The germline gives CDR1 MNHNS, CDR2 SASEGT. CDR3 nucleotides: TGTGCCAGCAGTGAAGGGACAGGTGGTAAGCAGCCCCAGCATTTT. Its translation is CASSEGTGGKQPQHF.

This clonotype was observed at least ten times. The V gene is TRBV6-1, the J gene TRBJ1-1, with D possibly TRBD1 on 6 matching bases. Germline V gene data show CDR1 as MNHNS and CDR2 as SASEGT. The CDR3 covers 16 residues. V was clipped by 6 bases and J by 6 bases, with 23 bases between them. The chain's CDR3 is CASRSPSTGKSPEAFF. Written as DNA, the CDR3 is TGTGCCAGCAGATCGCCTTCTACAGGGAAAAGCCCTGAAGCTTTCTTT.

This clonotype showed up many times. CDR3 loop: CSVGVSVWGETQYF. The CDR3 DNA follows: TGCAGCGTTGGGGTCTCCGTTTGGGGGGAGACCCAGTACTTC. This chain links TRBV29-1 with TRBJ2-5, with D perhaps TRBD1 or TRBD2 (5 bases each). Looked up from germline, CDR1 is SQVTM and CDR2 is ANQGSEA. V was clipped by 4 bases and J by 5 bases, with 17 bases between them. There are 14 residues in the CDR3.

Many counts were recorded for this clonotype. The genes are TRBV7-3 and TRBJ2-2, with D unresolved. The CDR3 contains 13 residues. Germline CDR1 is SGHTA and CDR2 is FQGTGA. V shed 6 bases and J shed 6 bases, with 11 bases lying between them. CDR3 residues: CASSSLGAGELFF. In nucleotides, the CDR3 is TGTGCCAGCAGTTCCCTAGGTGCCGGGGAGCTGTTTTTT.

J is TRBJ1-1 and V is TRBV9; D remains ambiguous. Between the trimmed V and J ends, which lost 0 bases and 9 bases, there was a span of 15 bases. CDR1 is SGDLS and CDR2 is YYNGEE in the germline V gene. The CDR3 sequence is 14 residues long. The DNA of the CDR3 is TGTGCCAGCAGCGTAGGCCCAATCATCGACCAAGCTTTCTTT. Translated: CASSVGPIIDQAFF.

This chain links TRBV20-1 with TRBJ1-6, with D unclear. Germline V CDR1 and CDR2: DFQATT, SNEGSKA (reference sequence). This CDR3 has 15 amino acids. V was trimmed by 1 base and J by 8 bases, leaving 15 bases between them. For the CDR3, the DNA is TGCAGTGCTAGAGTGGCCTCGATCCGCGATTCACCCCTCCACTTT. It is translated as CSARVASIRDSPLHF.

This clonotype was detected many times. The J gene is TRBJ2-5, the V gene TRBV11-3; 13 bases fit TRBD2. V dropped 1 base and J dropped 4; count of bases not matched to a gene: 6. Germline loops: CDR1 SGHNT, CDR2 YENEEA. The CDR3 is 17 amino acids. The CDR3 DNA reads TGTGCCAGCAGCTTAGTTGGACTAGCGGGAGATCGAGAGACCCAGTACTTC. This encodes CASSLVGLAGDRETQYF.

The CDR3 spells CASSLGLYNSPLHF. For the CDR3, the DNA is TGTGCCAGCAGCTTAGGACTGTATAATTCACCCCTCCACTTT. The chain recombines TRBV7-2 with TRBJ1-6; D ambiguous. CDR3 size: 14 residues. Between the trimmed V and J ends, which lost 1 base and 4 bases, there was a span of 5 bases. CDR1 is SGHTA and CDR2 is FQGNSA in the germline V gene.

This clonotype was counted many times. The chain recombines TRBV11-3 with TRBJ2-3, with D perhaps TRBD2 (5 bases). This CDR3 has 16 residues. V shed 7 bases and J shed 1 base, with 18 bases lying between them. Germline-derived CDR1 and CDR2 are SGHNT and YENEEA. The CDR3 spells CASTPPRGVGTDTQYF. The CDR3 DNA follows: TGTGCCAGCACCCCTCCTCGGGGTGTTGGCACAGATACGCAGTATTTT.

The count of this clonotype is one. V is TRBV24-1 and J is TRBJ1-2; D call uncertain. Germline CDR1 and CDR2: KGHDR and SFDVKD. V was shortened by 4 bases and J by 5 bases, with 13 bases between the two germline ends. This CDR3 is 14 amino acids long. The CDR3 nucleotides read TGTGCCACCAGTGAGCCCTCTTCCCCATATGGCTACACCTTC. Translated: CATSEPSSPYGYTF.

A few counts support this clonotype. The chain combines TRBV19 with TRBJ1-5; D perhaps matches TRBD1 (6 bases). Germline V gene lookup returns CDR1 LNHDA and CDR2 SQIVND (reference sequence). Trimming pared 7 bases from V and 1 base from J, leaving 11 bases between. This CDR3 has 14 amino acids. CDR3 region: CASILQGSNQPQHF. The DNA for the CDR3 is TGTGCCAGTATCTTACAGGGAAGCAATCAGCCCCAGCATTTT.

This clonotype was detected ten times or more. The chain joins TRBV20-1 to TRBJ2-7; D gene ambiguous. The V end was cut by 3 bases, the J end by 7 bases, with 22 bases between. The CDR3 totals 15 residues. Germline V gene lookup returns CDR1 DFQATT and CDR2 SNEGSKA (reference sequence). The CDR3 DNA reads as TGCAGTGCTAGCAACCCCACCCAGAGCTCGAGGGAGCAGTACTTC. Residues: CSASNPTQSSREQYF.

This clonotype has ten or more counts. This rearrangement joins TRBV16 to TRBJ1-5; D uncertain. The germline CDR1 and CDR2 sequences are KGHSY and FQNENV. V lost 0 bases and J 5 bases, leaving 8 bases between the germline ends. This CDR3 comprises 14 residues. The CDR3 nucleotides read TGTGCCAGCAGCCAATCGGAAGTAGATCAGCCCCAGCATTTT. Translating gives CASSQSEVDQPQHF.

For this clonotype: A much larger clone lies a single base off, so this may be a read error. The CDR3 here is CATSDLHNQPQHF. In nucleotides, the CDR3 is TGTGCCACCAGTGATTTGCATAATCAGCCCCAGCATTTT. This chain links TRBV24-1 with TRBJ1-5; D is unresolved. Per germline, CDR1 KGHDR and CDR2 SFDVKD. The CDR3 runs 13 residues. Trimming left V 0 bases short and J 4 bases short, with 3 bases between.

Ten or more counts support this clonotype. The V call is TRBV12-3 or TRBV12-4, the J call TRBJ2-1; D remains unclear. CDR3 length equals 14 residues. The V end lost 6 bases, the J end lost 7 bases, and 16 bases lay between the germline ends. The CDR3 DNA follows: TGTGCCAGCAGAGGCCTAGTCGGGTATAATGAGCAGTTCTTC. Residues: CASRGLVGYNEQFF.

The chain links TRBV12-3 or TRBV12-4 to TRBJ1-6; D perhaps matches TRBD1 (5 bases). Trimming took 2 bases from V and 9 from J, leaving 14 bases between them. The CDR3 consists of 15 residues. CDR3 nucleotides: TGTGCCAGCAGTTTATCCGGGGCAGGGATTTCACCCCTCCACTTT. As protein: CASSLSGAGISPLHF.

This clonotype was observed many times. The chain employs TRBV6-5 and TRBJ2-7; D remains ambiguous. This CDR3 comprises 15 residues. CDR1 and CDR2 from the germline V gene are MNHEY and SVGAGI. Trimming removed 2 bases from V and 2 bases from J, with 13 bases in between. The CDR3 nucleotides are TGTGCCAGCAGTTACCTCATAGGAAGGACCTACGAGCAGTACTTC. It encodes CASSYLIGRTYEQYF.